Listed below are T cell receptor beta chains from one sample, sequenced in a study of T cells in Graves' hyperthyroidism and ophthalmopathy. Via MiXCR, TCRdb re-called the multiplex PCR reads, giving one row per CDR3 protein. This repertoire shows about half a million distinct CDR3 sequences, around 16% found once; its top ten account for around 32%. Sequencing was carried out using blood. Every receptor here comes from a woman aged 25 to 39 with Graves' ophthalmopathy. Each CDR3 is given with its conserved first and last residue. Rows may omit the clone size; those that give it use once, few, many or a size class.

v_call	clone_size	j_call	cdr3_length	cdr3_aa
TRBV28	NA	TRBJ1-1	14	CASTIHAEGTEAFF
TRBV3-1	many	TRBJ1-2	16	CASSHGGPRGNYGYTF
TRBV7-2	many	TRBJ1-2	14	CASSRGWSVYGYTF
TRBV6-2/TRBV6-3	few	TRBJ2-3	15	CASSRSDQAGDTQYF
TRBV5-1	many	TRBJ2-1	15	CASVLALSTQNEQFF
TRBV20-1	few	TRBJ2-7	13	CSATRTATYEQYF
TRBV15	NA	TRBJ2-3	16	CATSSPLGREGFTQYF
TRBV4-1	few	TRBJ2-5	16	CASSQLAGQRGETQYF
TRBV5-1	many	TRBJ1-1	14	CASSSVTGNTEAFF
TRBV18	few	TRBJ1-6	15	CASSPPHAYNSPLHF